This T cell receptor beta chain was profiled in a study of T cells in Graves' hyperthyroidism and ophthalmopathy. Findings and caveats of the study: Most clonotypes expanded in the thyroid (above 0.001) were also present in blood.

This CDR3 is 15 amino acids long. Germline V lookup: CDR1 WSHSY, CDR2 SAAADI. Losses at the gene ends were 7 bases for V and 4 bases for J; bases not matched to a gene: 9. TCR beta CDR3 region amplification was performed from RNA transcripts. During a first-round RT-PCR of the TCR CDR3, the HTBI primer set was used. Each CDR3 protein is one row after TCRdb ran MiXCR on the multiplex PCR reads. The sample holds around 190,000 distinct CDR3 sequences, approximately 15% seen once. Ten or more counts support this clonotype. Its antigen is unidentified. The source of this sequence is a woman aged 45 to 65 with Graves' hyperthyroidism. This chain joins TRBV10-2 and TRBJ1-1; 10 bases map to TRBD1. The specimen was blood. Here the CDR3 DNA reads TGCGCCAGCACCAACCCGGGACAGGGGAGCACTGAAGCTTTCTTT. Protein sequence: CASTNPGQGSTEAFF.